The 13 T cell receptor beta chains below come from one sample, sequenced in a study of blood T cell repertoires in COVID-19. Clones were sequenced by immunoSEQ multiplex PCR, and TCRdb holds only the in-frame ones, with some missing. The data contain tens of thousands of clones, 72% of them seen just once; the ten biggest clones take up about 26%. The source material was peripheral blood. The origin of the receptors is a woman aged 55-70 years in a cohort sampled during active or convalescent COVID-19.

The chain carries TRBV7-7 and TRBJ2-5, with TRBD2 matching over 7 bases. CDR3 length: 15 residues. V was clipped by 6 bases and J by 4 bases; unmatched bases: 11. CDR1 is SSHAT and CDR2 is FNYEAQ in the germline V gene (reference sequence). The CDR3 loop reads CASRLGTTPGETQYF. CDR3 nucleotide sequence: TGTGCCAGCAGACTAGGGACTACCCCCGGAGAGACCCAGTACTTC.

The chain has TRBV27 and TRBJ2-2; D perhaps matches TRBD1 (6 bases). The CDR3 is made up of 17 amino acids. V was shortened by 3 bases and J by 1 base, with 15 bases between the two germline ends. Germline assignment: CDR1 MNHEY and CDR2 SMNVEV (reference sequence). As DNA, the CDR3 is TGTGCCAGCAGTTTTCTAGGGGGAACTTTGAACACCGGGGAGCTGTTTTTT. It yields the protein CASSFLGGTLNTGELFF.

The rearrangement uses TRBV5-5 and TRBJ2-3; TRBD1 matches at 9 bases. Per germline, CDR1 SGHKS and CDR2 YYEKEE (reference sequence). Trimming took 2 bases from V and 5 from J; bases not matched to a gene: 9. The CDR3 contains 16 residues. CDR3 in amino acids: CASSFGDRVGLDTQYF. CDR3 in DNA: TGTGCCAGCAGCTTTGGGGACAGGGTTGGCCTAGATACGCAGTATTTT.

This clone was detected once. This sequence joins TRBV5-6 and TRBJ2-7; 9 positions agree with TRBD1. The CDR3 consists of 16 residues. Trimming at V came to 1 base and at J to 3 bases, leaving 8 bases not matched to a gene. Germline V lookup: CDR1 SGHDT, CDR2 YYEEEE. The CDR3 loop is CASSLILTGGVYEQYF. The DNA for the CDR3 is TGTGCCAGCAGCTTGATACTAACAGGGGGCGTCTACGAGCAGTACTTC.

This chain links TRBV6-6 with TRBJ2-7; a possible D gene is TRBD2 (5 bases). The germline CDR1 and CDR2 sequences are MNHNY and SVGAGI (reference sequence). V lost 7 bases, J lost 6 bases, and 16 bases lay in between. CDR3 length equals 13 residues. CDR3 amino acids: CASTRRGIGEQYF. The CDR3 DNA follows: TGTGCCAGCACCCGCCGAGGGATTGGCGAGCAGTACTTC.

CDR3 in DNA: TGTGCCAGCAGTTTATCCGTAGGGGGCGTAGGGTCCTACAATGAGCAGTTCTTC. It yields the protein CASSLSVGGVGSYNEQFF. The chain combines TRBV27 with TRBJ2-1; the match to TRBD1 covers 7 bases. Germline loops: CDR1 MNHEY, CDR2 SMNVEV (reference sequence). The CDR3 is 18 amino acids. Unmatched junction bases numbered 9, after V lost 0 bases and J lost 1 base.

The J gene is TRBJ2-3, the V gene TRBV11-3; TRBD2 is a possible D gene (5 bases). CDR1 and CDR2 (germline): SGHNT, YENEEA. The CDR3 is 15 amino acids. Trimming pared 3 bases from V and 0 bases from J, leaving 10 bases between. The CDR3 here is CASSFGVGSTDTQYF. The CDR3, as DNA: TGTGCCAGCAGCTTCGGGGTAGGGAGCACAGATACGCAGTATTTT.

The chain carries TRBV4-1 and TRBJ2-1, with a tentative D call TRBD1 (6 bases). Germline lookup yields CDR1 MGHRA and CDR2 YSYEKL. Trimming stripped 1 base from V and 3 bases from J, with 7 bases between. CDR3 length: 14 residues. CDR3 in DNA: TGCGCCAGCAGCCAAGGACAGGTCTACAATGAGCAGTTCTTC. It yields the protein CASSQGQVYNEQFF.

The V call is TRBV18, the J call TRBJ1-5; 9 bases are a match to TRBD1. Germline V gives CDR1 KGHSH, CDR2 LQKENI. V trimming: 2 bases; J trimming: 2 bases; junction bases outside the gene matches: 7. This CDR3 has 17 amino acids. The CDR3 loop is CASSPTGQGLGNQPQHF. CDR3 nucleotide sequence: TGTGCCAGCTCACCAACCGGACAGGGGTTAGGCAATCAGCCCCAGCATTTT.

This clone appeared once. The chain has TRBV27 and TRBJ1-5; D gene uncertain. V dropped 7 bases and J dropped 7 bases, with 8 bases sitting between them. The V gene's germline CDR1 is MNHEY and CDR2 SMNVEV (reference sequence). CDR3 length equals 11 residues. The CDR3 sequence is CASTLKQPQHF. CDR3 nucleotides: TGTGCCAGCACCCTTAAACAGCCCCAGCATTTT.

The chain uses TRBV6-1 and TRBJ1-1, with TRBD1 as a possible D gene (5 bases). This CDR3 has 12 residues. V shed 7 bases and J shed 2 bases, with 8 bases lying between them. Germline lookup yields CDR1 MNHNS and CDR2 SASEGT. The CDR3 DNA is TGTGCCAGCACCCAGGGAAACACTGAAGCTTTCTTT. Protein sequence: CASTQGNTEAFF.

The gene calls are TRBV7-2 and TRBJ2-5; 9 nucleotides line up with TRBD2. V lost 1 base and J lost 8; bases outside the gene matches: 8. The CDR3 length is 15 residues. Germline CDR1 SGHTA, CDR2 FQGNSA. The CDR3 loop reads CASSLGSGGLSTQYF. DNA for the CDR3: TGTGCCAGCAGCTTAGGGAGCGGGGGGTTAAGTACCCAGTACTTC.

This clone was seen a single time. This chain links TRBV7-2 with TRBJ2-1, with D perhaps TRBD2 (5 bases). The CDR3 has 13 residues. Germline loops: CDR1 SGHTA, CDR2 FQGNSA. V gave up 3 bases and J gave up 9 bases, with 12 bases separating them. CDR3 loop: CASSFRRGSEQFF. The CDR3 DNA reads TGTGCCAGCAGCTTTAGACGGGGTAGTGAGCAGTTCTTC.